The clone carrying this T cell receptor (beta chain) appeared a few times. The junction does not match germline at one end; this may be a read error. The data were obtained in a study of Graves' ophthalmopathy and Graves' hyperthyroidism. Amplified TCR beta CDR3 regions were obtained using RNA transcripts as template. RT-PCR was first run with HTBI primers, then multiplex PCR in a second round. Using its own MiXCR run on the multiplex PCR reads, TCRdb lists one record per CDR3 protein. The sample lists hundreds of thousands of distinct CDR3 sequences, about 24% occurring once. From germline, CDR1 is LGHDT and CDR2 YNNKEL (reference sequence). The CDR3 contains 15 residues.

The rearrangement links TRBV3-1 to TRBJ2-5, with 11 bases aligning to TRBD2. Sequenced input: peripheral blood. The source is a woman aged 18 to 35 with stable Graves' hyperthyroidism. Some clones in this sample may be carry-over from other donors' samples. CDR3 region: CVSSRLAGRMETQYF. The CDR3 nucleotides are TGTGTCAGCAGTCGACTAGCGGGGAGGATGGAGACCCAGTACTTC.